The TCR beta chain under discussion was sequenced for a study of CD8 T cells in Susac syndrome (dated by TCRdb to the late 2010s). For the study in its entirety: The study used repertoire sequencing to test whether antigen drove CD8+ T cell activation and differentiation in Susac syndrome. Clonality of the CD8+ T cell repertoire was compared between more than 9 healthy donors, approximately 14 Susac syndrome patients and under 19 multiple sclerosis patients.

RNA was extracted using the RNeasy kit, and roughly 0.5 to 1 ug of the RNA was reverse transcribed with random hexamers. TCR beta CDR3 regions were amplified with the immunoSEQ multiplex PCR assay covering 54 Vbeta and 13 Jbeta segments. Bias from PCR amplification was corrected by using a synthetic template baseline for primer optimization and for computational correction. The authors processed their data as follows. Reads were annotated to V, D and J genes per IMGT and analyzed with immunoSEQ Analyzer, keeping only productive sequences. Clonality was computed as one minus Shannon entropy normalized by log2 of the number of productive unique sequences. Public and private clones were assessed among the 100 most prevalent clones of each patient and control. A clone was defined as Susac-specific if it was absent from the healthy and MS cohorts, from over 1,000 published viral clones and from other ImmuneACCESS disease sequences. TCRdb reprocessing: public reads trimmed at Q25 with fastp, clones called with MiXCR, in-frame beta chains kept. One record per CDR3 amino acid sequence lists the most common genes and DNA. Clone size and V and J calls follow TCRdb, not the original study. The sample has over 350,000 distinct CDR3 sequences on record, roughly 85% of them singletons. Under 0.15% of the sample is held by the ten biggest clonotypes.

The full study reports these points: The number of individuals in the TCR sequencing and HLA analysis was recognized as being relatively small.

Worth noting for this clonotype: It lacks a known antigen. Nothing much larger sits one base from this clone, and base qualities are not available.

High-throughput TCR beta sequencing profiled peripheral blood CD8+ and CD4+ T cells from healthy donors, Susac syndrome patients and multiple sclerosis patients. Multiple sclerosis controls were treatment-naive patients with stable or active relapsing-remitting disease fulfilling revised McDonald criteria. Bulk CD8+ and CD4+ T cells were purified by magnetic negative isolation, whereas CD8+ TEMRA cells were enriched by FACS. Blood was drawn into EDTA tubes, processed within 24 hours, and PBMCs were isolated by density gradient centrifugation. PBMCs intended for TCR sequencing were cryopreserved in liquid nitrogen and were subsequently thawed in a 37 degrees C water bath. A purity of at least 90% was achieved for sorted or isolated CD4+, CD8+ and CD8+ TEMRA cells. Between the V and J ends, shortened by 0 bases and 0 bases respectively, the junction contains 14 bases. Taken from the germline V gene (reference sequence), the CDR1 and CDR2 loops are DFQATT and SNEGSKA. The CDR3 runs 16 amino acids, cysteine and phenylalanine included. Only the CDR3 part of the read is kept: 48 bases, read in frame from the first base.

The TCR sequence derives from a human donor with multiple sclerosis. The rearranged segments are TRBV20-1 and TRBJ1-1; possibly the D gene is TRBD1, per 6 matching bases. The sample comprised CD8+ T cells from PBMCs. The DNA reads TGCAGTGCTAGAGATACCAGAGGGGGTATGAACACTGAAGCTTTCTTT. Its translation reads: CSARDTRGGMNTEAFF.